The subject of this entry is one TCR beta chain. The data stem from a study of shared clonotypes between healthy human individuals. Trimming took off 6 bases at V and 4 bases at J, with 10 bases between the two ends. CDR1 is SEHNR, CDR2 FQNEAQ, per germline (reference sequence). This CDR3 is 14 amino acids long. Selected positively for CCR7 and CD45RO-negative, naive CD8 cells excluded terminally differentiated effector memory CD45RA+ cells. The assay used deep level. The protocol was immunoSEQ multiplex PCR, while the TCRdb copy is restricted to in-frame clones and leaves out a portion. The sample has roughly 890,000 clones; nearly 95% are singletons.

The gene calls are TRBV7-9 and TRBJ2-6; D not certain. Sequenced material: naive CD8+ T cells sorted from blood. The receptor comes from a man under 40 in good health. CDR3 protein: CASRIGLGANVLTF. The CDR3 region has the DNA TGTGCCAGCAGGATAGGATTGGGGGCCAACGTCCTGACTTTC. The full variable domain, with the rest looked up from reference TRBV7-9 and TRBJ2-6, is DTGVSQNPRHKITKRGQNVTFRCDPISEHNRLYWYRQTLGQGPEFLTYFQNEAQLEKSRLLSDRFSAERPKGSFSTLEIQRTEQGDSAMYLCASRIGLGANVLTFGAGSRLTVL.